This entry lists 2 T cell receptor beta chains sequenced from one sample in a study of blood T cell repertoires in COVID-19. Profiling relied on immunoSEQ multiplex PCR, and the TCRdb table lists in-frame clones only, not all of them. The sample contains about 140,000 clones, 84% of which appear only once. Input material: peripheral blood. These receptors were obtained from a human donor in a cohort sampled during active COVID-19.

This chain's CDR3 is CASSGGLENTGELFF. In nucleotides, the CDR3 is TGCGCCAGCAGCGGGGGACTAGAAAACACCGGGGAGCTGTTTTTT. The chain combines TRBV5-1 with TRBJ2-2; 8 nucleotides agree with TRBD2. The CDR3 loop spans 15 amino acids. The trim removed 4 bases at V and 2 bases at J, leaving 4 bases unmatched. Germline V gene lookup returns CDR1 SGHRS and CDR2 YFSETQ.

The V gene is TRBV11-3, the J gene TRBJ2-1; D might be TRBD2 (7 bases). CDR3 size: 13 residues. Trimming took 5 bases from V and 7 from J, leaving 12 bases between them. The germline CDR1 and CDR2 sequences are SGHNT and YENEEA. As DNA, the CDR3 is TGTGCCAGCAGCGGGGGGGCCGGGAATGAGCAGTTCTTC. This sequence encodes CASSGGAGNEQFF.